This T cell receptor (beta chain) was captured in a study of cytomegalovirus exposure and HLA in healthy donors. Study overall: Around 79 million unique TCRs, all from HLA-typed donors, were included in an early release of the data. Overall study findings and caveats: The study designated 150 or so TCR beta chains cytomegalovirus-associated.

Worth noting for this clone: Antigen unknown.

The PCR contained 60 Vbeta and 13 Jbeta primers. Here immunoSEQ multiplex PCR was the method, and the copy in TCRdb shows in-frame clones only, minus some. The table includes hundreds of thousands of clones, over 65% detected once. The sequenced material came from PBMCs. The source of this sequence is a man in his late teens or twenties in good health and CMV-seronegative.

The CDR3, as DNA: TGTGCCAGCAGTTACTCGGCAGAGAACACCGGGGAGCTGTTTTTT. Translation gives CASSYSAENTGELFF. The J gene is TRBJ2-2, the V gene TRBV6-5; D gene uncertain. V was pared by 0 bases and J by 1 base, with 6 bases between. There are 15 residues in the CDR3. Germline V gene lookup returns CDR1 MNHEY and CDR2 SVGAGI.